The present T cell receptor beta chain was sequenced within a study of cytomegalovirus exposure and HLA in healthy donors. Nominally healthy donors were sampled, though unrecorded immune exposures were likely. The CDR3 consists of 13 residues. Deletions cut 10 bases from V and 5 bases from J, with 17 bases between. Germline V gene lookup returns CDR1 SEHNR and CDR2 FQNEAQ (reference sequence). General study results and limits: Rare TCR sequences predominated, though certain public TCRs were found in many donors.

PCR was performed using 60 Vbeta and 13 Jbeta primers. This table comes from immunoSEQ multiplex PCR, and its TCRdb copy is limited to in-frame clones, with some not included. The table has about 150,000 clones, roughly 85% seen once; the top ten hold 3% to 4%. About this clone: Its matching antigen is unknown.

This clonotype originated in a male donor in good health and CMV-seronegative. The gene calls are TRBV7-9 and TRBJ1-1, with D possibly TRBD1 on 5 matching bases. Sequencing input: PBMCs. The CDR3 is CANVPGLGTEAFF. CDR3 nucleotide sequence: TGTGCCAACGTTCCGGGACTGGGGACTGAAGCTTTCTTT.